Listed here are 18 T cell receptor beta chains from one sample, sequenced in a study of Ad26.COV2.S vaccination and SARS-CoV-2 variants. Using immunoSEQ multiplex PCR, the repertoire was profiled, and TCRdb retains in-frame clones only, with some absent. The data hold 350,000 to 500,000 clones, with approximately 92% observed a single time. Documented treatment: over 15 received Ad26.COV2.S at low or high dose, single or two shots; about 5 received placebo; per-sample allocation not given. The study sampled participants on day 63 after the first vaccine or placebo injection. The source material was peripheral blood, sampled in a trial of Ad26.COV2.S vaccine versus placebo. All receptors derive from a person between 18 and 60 years old who received the Ad26.COV2.S COVID-19 vaccine or a placebo.

V is TRBV19 and J is TRBJ1-5; D call uncertain. Germline V gene lookup returns CDR1 LNHDA and CDR2 SQIVND (reference sequence). This CDR3 comprises 12 residues. With 6 bases removed from V and 4 bases from J, the gap between germline ends came to 7 bases. The CDR3 sequence: CASRAGNQPQHF. The DNA of the CDR3 is TGTGCCAGTAGGGCGGGTAATCAGCCCCAGCATTTT.

The chain is built from TRBV6-2 or TRBV6-3 and TRBJ2-3; D unresolved. V shed 5 bases and J shed 6 bases, with 30 bases lying between them. CDR1 and CDR2 from the germline V gene are MNHEY and SVGEGT. The CDR3 runs 19 residues. DNA for the CDR3: TGTGCCAGCAGTCAACCCATGGGTTTGGCAGAACCACAACTTGATACGCAGTATTTT. It encodes CASSQPMGLAEPQLDTQYF.

The CDR3 loop reads CASSLRGGGTDTQYF. CDR3 nucleotides: TGCGCCAGCAGCTTGCGGGGGGGAGGCACAGATACGCAGTATTTT. The rearrangement links TRBV5-1 to TRBJ2-3; TRBD2 aligns across 8 bases. This CDR3 has 15 amino acids. CDR1 and CDR2 from the germline V gene are SGHRS and YFSETQ. Trimming took 1 base from V and 1 from J; bases not matched to a gene: 2. The complete variable domain, with remaining parts taken from reference TRBV5-1 and TRBJ2-3, reads KAGVTQTPRYLIKTRGQQVTLSCSPISGHRSVSWYQQTPGQGLQFLFEYFSETQRNKGNFPGRFSGRQFSNSRSEMNVSTLELGDSALYLCASSLRGGGTDTQYFGPGTRLTVL.

The chain combines TRBV3-1 (or the pseudogene TRBV3-2) with TRBJ1-1, with a tentative D call TRBD1 (5 bases). The ends were cut back, 7 bases at V and 1 base at J, with 25 bases in the middle. Germline V lookup: CDR1 LGHDT, CDR2 YNNKEL (reference sequence). The CDR3 consists of 18 residues. CDR3 protein: CASTSKTSLGPQNTEAFF. The CDR3 region has the DNA TGTGCCAGCACCTCAAAAACTTCTCTGGGACCCCAGAACACTGAAGCTTTCTTT.

CDR3 region: CAISEPGTGTDTQYF. The DNA for the CDR3 is TGTGCCATCAGTGAGCCAGGTACGGGGACAGATACGCAGTATTTT. The chain recombines TRBV10-3 with TRBJ2-3, with D maybe TRBD2 (5 bases). Germline loops: CDR1 ENHRY, CDR2 SYGVKD. Trimming removed 2 bases from V and 3 bases from J, with 12 bases in between. The CDR3 extends over 15 amino acids.

V usage is TRBV10-1 and J usage is TRBJ2-3; D is unresolved. Germline CDR1 WNHNN, CDR2 SYGVQD (reference sequence). The CDR3 covers 12 residues. The V end was cut by 7 bases, the J end by 8 bases, with 13 bases between. This CDR3 is CASTTYLLTQYF. The CDR3 nucleotides are TGCGCCAGCACTACGTACCTTCTTACGCAGTATTTT.

This clone came up a few times. The chain recombines TRBV29-1 with TRBJ2-7; 9 bases fit TRBD1. The germline V gene encodes CDR1 SQVTM and CDR2 ANQGSEA. The trim removed 5 bases at V and 3 bases at J, leaving 8 bases unmatched. This CDR3 comprises 14 residues. CDR3 sequence: CSVTGTGTIYEQYF. The DNA for the CDR3 is TGCAGCGTTACCGGGACAGGGACGATCTACGAGCAGTACTTC.

The V call is TRBV5-1, the J call TRBJ2-3, with D perhaps matching TRBD1 (7 bases). With 0 bases removed from V and 3 bases from J, the gap between germline ends came to 11 bases. The CDR3 runs 15 residues. The V gene's germline CDR1 is SGHRS and CDR2 YFSETQ. The CDR3 loop reads CASSLASGGTDTQYF. The CDR3 DNA is TGCGCCAGCAGCTTGGCGTCAGGGGGGACAGATACGCAGTATTTT.

This chain joins TRBV6-5 and TRBJ2-7; 10 bases match TRBD1. Germline trimming cut 6 bases from V and 3 bases from J; bases unmatched to any gene: 5. The V gene's germline CDR1 is MNHEY and CDR2 SVGAGI. The CDR3 runs to 14 residues. CDR3 region: CASRGDRGYYEQYF. In DNA, the CDR3 is TGTGCCAGCAGGGGGGACAGGGGATACTACGAGCAGTACTTC.

The V and J genes are TRBV29-1 and TRBJ2-3, with TRBD2 matching 8 bases. J lost 4 bases, V lost 3 bases, and 3 bases had no gene match. The germline CDR1 and CDR2 sequences are SQVTM and ANQGSEA. The CDR3 length is 13 residues. The CDR3 nucleotides read TGCAGCGTTGACGGGAGGGCCGCAGATACGCAGTATTTT. Protein product: CSVDGRAADTQYF.

V is TRBV5-8 and J is TRBJ2-1, with 9 nucleotides matching TRBD2. CDR3 size: 15 residues. Germline V gene sequence: CDR1 SGHTS, CDR2 YDEGEE. Trimming cost V 4 bases and J 7 bases; bases outside gene matches: 9. CDR3 sequence: CASSLGTSSLNEQFF. CDR3 bases: TGTGCCAGCAGCCTCGGGACTAGCTCCCTAAATGAGCAGTTCTTC.

The chain has TRBV20-1 and TRBJ2-7; D is uncertain. The V and J ends lost 3 bases and 5 bases respectively, with 8 bases between them. CDR1 is DFQATT, CDR2 SNEGSKA, per germline (reference sequence). This CDR3 region has 11 residues. CDR3 DNA: TGCAGTGCTAGGTTTAACAACGAGCAGTACTTC. Protein product: CSARFNNEQYF.

The chain joins TRBV19 to TRBJ1-1; D unclear. The CDR3 has 14 amino acids. Trimming cost V 3 bases and J 1 base, with 9 bases left between them. CDR1 and CDR2 from the germline V gene are LNHDA and SQIVND (reference sequence). The CDR3 here is CASSIYERNTEAFF. CDR3 DNA: TGTGCCAGTAGTATTTACGAAAGGAACACTGAAGCTTTCTTT.

This clone turned up a few times. This chain joins TRBV2 and TRBJ2-7; no firm D call. V dropped 3 bases and J dropped 0 bases, with 9 bases sitting between them. The CDR3 extends over 14 amino acids. The germline V gene has CDR1 SNHLY and CDR2 FYNNEI. CDR3 residues: CASSDHSFSYEQYF. CDR3 nucleotide sequence: TGTGCCAGCAGTGATCACAGTTTCTCCTACGAGCAGTACTTC.

The rearrangement links TRBV7-2 to TRBJ1-2; D possibly corresponds to TRBD1 (6 bases). The V end was cut by 1 base, the J end by 8 bases, with 8 bases between. The length of the CDR3 is 12 residues. Germline V CDR1 and CDR2: SGHTA, FQGNSA. CDR3 in amino acids: CASSLGGPGYTF. The CDR3 DNA sequence: TGTGCCAGCAGCTTAGGGGGGCCCGGCTACACCTTC.

This chain connects TRBV27 to TRBJ2-7; D is unresolved. V lost 6 bases and J lost 3, with 21 bases in between. The CDR3 consists of 16 residues. The germline V gene has CDR1 MNHEY and CDR2 SMNVEV (reference sequence). CDR3 sequence reads: CASRTTFTHPLYEQYF. The CDR3 nucleotides are TGTGCCAGCAGGACAACGTTCACCCACCCCCTCTACGAGCAGTACTTC.

V gene TRBV12-5 combines with J gene TRBJ2-5; 9 positions match TRBD1. After removal of 6 bases from V and 2 bases from J, the junction contained 13 bases not matched to a gene. The length of the CDR3 is 17 residues. Germline V gives CDR1 LGHNT, CDR2 FRNRAP. CDR3 DNA sequence: TGTGCTAGTGGACGGGACAGGGTGTCACTTGAACAAGAGACCCAGTACTTC. Its protein is CASGRDRVSLEQETQYF.

This chain joins TRBV11-2 and TRBJ2-1; tentative D call: TRBD1 (5 bases). This CDR3 comprises 13 residues. Germline loops: CDR1 SGHAT, CDR2 FQNNGV. Trimming took 1 base from V and 7 from J, leaving 8 bases between them. The CDR3 sequence: CASSLGGANEQFF. In nucleotides, the CDR3 is TGTGCCAGCAGCTTAGGTGGGGCTAATGAGCAGTTCTTC.